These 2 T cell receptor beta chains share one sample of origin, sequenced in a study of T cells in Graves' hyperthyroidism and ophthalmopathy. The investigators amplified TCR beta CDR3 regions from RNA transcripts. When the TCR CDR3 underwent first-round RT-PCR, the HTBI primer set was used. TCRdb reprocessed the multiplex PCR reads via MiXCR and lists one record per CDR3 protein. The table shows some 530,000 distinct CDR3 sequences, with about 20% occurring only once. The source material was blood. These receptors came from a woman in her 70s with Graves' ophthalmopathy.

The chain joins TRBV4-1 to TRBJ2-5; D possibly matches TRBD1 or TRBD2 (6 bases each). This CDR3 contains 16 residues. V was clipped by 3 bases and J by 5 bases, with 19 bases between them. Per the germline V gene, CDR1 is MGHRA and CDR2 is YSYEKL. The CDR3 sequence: CASSQLQTGAEETQYF. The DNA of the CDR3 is TGCGCCAGCAGCCAGCTCCAGACGGGGGCTGAGGAGACCCAGTACTTC.

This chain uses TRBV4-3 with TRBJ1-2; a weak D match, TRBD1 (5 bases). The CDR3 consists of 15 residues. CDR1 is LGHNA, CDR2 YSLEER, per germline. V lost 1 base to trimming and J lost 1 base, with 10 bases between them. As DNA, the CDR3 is TGCGCCAGCAGCCAAGTATACCAGGGTAACTATGGCTACACCTTC. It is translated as CASSQVYQGNYGYTF.